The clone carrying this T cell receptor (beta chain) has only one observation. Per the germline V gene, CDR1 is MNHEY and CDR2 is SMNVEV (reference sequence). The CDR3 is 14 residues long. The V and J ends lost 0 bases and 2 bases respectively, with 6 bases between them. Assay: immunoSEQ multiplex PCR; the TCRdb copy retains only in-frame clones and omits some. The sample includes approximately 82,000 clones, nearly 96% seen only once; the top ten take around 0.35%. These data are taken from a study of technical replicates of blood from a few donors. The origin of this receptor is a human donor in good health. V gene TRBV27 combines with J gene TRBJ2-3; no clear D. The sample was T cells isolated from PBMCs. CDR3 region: CASSLSTYTDTQYF. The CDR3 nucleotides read TGTGCCAGCAGTTTATCTACATACACAGATACGCAGTATTTT.